The 20 T cell receptor beta chains below all came from one sample that was sequenced in a study of beta chain features in type 1 diabetes. Reverse transcribing all isolated RNA meant expressed TCRB transcripts were sequenced. Method: immunoSEQ multiplex PCR; TCRdb's copy keeps in-frame clones and lacks some. The table lists nearly 350,000 clones, approximately 8% of them singletons. Sequenced sample: central memory CD4+ T cells from blood. The receptors come from a woman aged 18-35 years in good health.

Only a few counts were recorded for this clone. The chain uses TRBV6-6 and TRBJ2-7, with D unclear. Germline V gene data show CDR1 as MNHNY and CDR2 as SVGAGI (reference sequence). V was trimmed by 0 bases and J by 6 bases, leaving 6 bases between them. This CDR3 has 12 residues. The CDR3, as DNA: TGTGCCAGCAGTTACTCAAGGAGCGAGCAGTACTTC. It encodes CASSYSRSEQYF.

This clone was picked up a small number of times. This chain links TRBV7-2 with TRBJ2-7; TRBD1 is a possible D gene (6 bases). This CDR3 has 15 residues. Germline CDR1 is SGHTA and CDR2 is FQGNSA. V was shortened by 3 bases and J by 0 bases, with 12 bases between the two germline ends. The CDR3 DNA sequence: TGTGCCAGCAGCTTCCGGGACACCGTCTCCTACGAGCAGTACTTC. Translating it yields CASSFRDTVSYEQYF.

The chain combines TRBV19 with TRBJ1-2, with TRBD1 as a possible D gene (5 bases). Trimming left V 5 bases short and J 4 bases short, with 11 bases between. This CDR3 is built from 13 residues. The germline gives CDR1 LNHDA, CDR2 SQIVND (reference sequence). The CDR3 bases are TGTGCCAGTAGTGGTGTCGGGACCTATGGCTACACCTTC. It translates to CASSGVGTYGYTF.

This clone was detected many times. This chain links TRBV18 with TRBJ1-2, with 8 nucleotides matching TRBD1. The CDR3 has 17 residues. In germline, CDR1 is KGHSH, CDR2 LQKENI. Trimming removed 4 bases from V and 0 bases from J; junction bases left unmatched: 10. CDR3 in DNA: TGTGCCAGCTCACTACAGGGGGGCCTTCGAACTAACTATGGCTACACCTTC. It translates to CASSLQGGLRTNYGYTF.

This clone was counted at least ten times. The V and J genes are TRBV19 and TRBJ2-7; weak D call: TRBD2 (6 bases). Between the trimmed V and J ends, which lost 4 bases and 4 bases, there was a span of 11 bases. The CDR3 is made up of 13 amino acids. Germline assignment: CDR1 LNHDA and CDR2 SQIVND (reference sequence). The CDR3 loop is CASSTGRGYEQYF. DNA of the CDR3: TGTGCCAGTAGTACCGGGAGAGGGTACGAGCAGTACTTC.

The sample holds many counts of this clone. The chain is built from TRBV9 and TRBJ2-3; D unresolved. Trimming removed 4 bases from V and 2 bases from J, with 8 bases in between. From germline, CDR1 is SGDLS and CDR2 YYNGEE. The CDR3 has 13 amino acids. The CDR3 region is CASSQDHTDTQYF. Here the CDR3 DNA reads TGTGCCAGCAGCCAAGACCACACAGATACGCAGTATTTT. Supplemented by reference TRBV9 and TRBJ2-3, the full variable domain reads DSGVTQTPKHLITATGQRVTLRCSPRSGDLSVYWYQQSLDQGLQFLIQYYNGEERAKGNILERFSAQQFPDLHSELNLSSLELGDSALYFCASSQDHTDTQYFGPGTRLTVL.

This clone was seen more than once but under ten times. The chain has TRBV4-3 and TRBJ2-5; 10 positions agree with TRBD1. Judging by the DNA end, TRBJ2-7 fits better; the J call may be wrong. Germline V gene data show CDR1 as LGHNA and CDR2 as YSLEER. This CDR3 has 14 amino acids. The CDR3 spells CASSQRQGANEQYF. CDR3 DNA: TGCGCCAGCAGCCAGAGACAGGGGGCCAACGAGCAGTACTTC.

V gene TRBV28 combines with J gene TRBJ2-1; no reliable D call. Germline values: CDR1 MDHEN, CDR2 SYDVKM. The ends were cut back, 8 bases at V and 0 bases at J, with 20 bases in the middle. This CDR3 comprises 17 residues. CDR3 sequence reads: CASSWTRSASSYNEQFF. For the CDR3, the DNA is TGTGCCAGCTCATGGACCCGGTCCGCGAGCTCCTACAATGAGCAGTTCTTC.

The chain links TRBV7-9 to TRBJ2-7; weak D call: TRBD2 (5 bases). CDR3 length: 14 amino acids. Per germline, CDR1 SEHNR and CDR2 FQNEAQ (reference sequence). Trimming removed 7 bases from V and 3 bases from J, with 16 bases in between. Written as DNA, the CDR3 is TGTGCCAGCACCCCTTGGGGAGAAAACTACGAGCAGTACTTC. Translated: CASTPWGENYEQYF.

In its sample, this clone was seen a few times. V is TRBV6-6 and J is TRBJ1-5, with 7 positions matching TRBD1. Germline V gene lookup returns CDR1 MNHNY and CDR2 SVGAGI (reference sequence). The J segment lost 6 bases and the V segment lost 8 bases, leaving 7 bases of the junction unmatched. This CDR3 has 13 residues. CDR3 loop: CASSRGLSQPQHF. In nucleotides, the CDR3 is TGTGCCAGCTCGAGGGGGCTTAGTCAGCCCCAGCATTTT.

This clone has more than one count but fewer than ten. The gene calls are TRBV5-1 and TRBJ1-1; TRBD1 is a possible D gene (5 bases). The V end lost 1 base, the J end lost 4 bases, and 11 bases lay between the germline ends. The CDR3 contains 14 residues. CDR1 and CDR2 (germline): SGHRS, YFSETQ. The CDR3 sequence is CASSLSGASTEAFF. The CDR3 nucleotides read TGCGCCAGCAGCTTGTCCGGGGCGAGCACTGAAGCTTTCTTT. The entire variable domain, with the rest obtained from reference TRBV5-1 and TRBJ1-1, is as follows: KAGVTQTPRYLIKTRGQQVTLSCSPISGHRSVSWYQQTPGQGLQFLFEYFSETQRNKGNFPGRFSGRQFSNSRSEMNVSTLELGDSALYLCASSLSGASTEAFFGQGTRLTVV.

The chain uses TRBV29-1 and TRBJ2-1, with 12 bases identical to TRBD2. Per germline, CDR1 SQVTM and CDR2 ANQGSEA. Trimming cost V 7 bases and J 5 bases; bases outside gene matches: 9. CDR3 length: 15 residues. CDR3 loop: CSATRTSGVNNEQFF. CDR3 coding DNA: TGCAGCGCCACCAGGACTAGCGGGGTAAACAATGAGCAGTTCTTC.

In this sample, this clone turned up a few times. The genes are TRBV21-1 and TRBJ2-1. TRBV21-1 is designated a pseudogene. The CDR3 spans 16 residues. In DNA, the CDR3 is TGTGCCAGCAGCCCAAGAGGGGGGCGATCCTACAATGAGCAGTTCTTC. It codes for CASSPRGGRSYNEQFF.

In its sample, this clone was seen a few times. V gene TRBV7-2 combines with J gene TRBJ2-5; tentatively, D is TRBD1 (6 bases). Trimming took off 5 bases at V and 5 bases at J, with 21 bases between the two ends. The CDR3 has 16 amino acids. Germline loops: CDR1 SGHTA, CDR2 FQGNSA. The CDR3 DNA is TGTGCCAGCAGCCCATCGTGGGGGCGAGGATTCGAGACCCAGTACTTC. Translation gives CASSPSWGRGFETQYF.

The rearrangement uses TRBV4-3 and TRBJ2-7, with D possibly matching TRBD2 (5 bases). V lost 4 bases to trimming and J lost 2 bases, with 15 bases between them. CDR1 and CDR2 from the germline V gene are LGHNA and YSLEER. The CDR3 loop spans 15 amino acids. DNA of the CDR3: TGCGCCAGCAGCCTATCGGCCAGCGGCACCTACGAGCAGTACTTC. Translation: CASSLSASGTYEQYF.

About this clone itself: Within the sample, other DNA sequences also encode this same CDR3. The CDR3 region has the DNA TGTGCCAGCAGTTCCCAAGGGAATGAGCAGTTCTTC. It translates to CASSSQGNEQFF. V gene TRBV6-5 combines with J gene TRBJ2-1; D not certain. The germline V gene encodes CDR1 MNHEY and CDR2 SVGAGI. V lost 4 bases and J lost 7, with 8 bases in between. This CDR3 has 12 amino acids.

The rearrangement joins TRBV11-1 to TRBJ2-7, with D perhaps matching TRBD1 (5 bases). The CDR3 covers 13 residues. Germline V gene data show CDR1 as SGHAT and CDR2 as FQDESV (reference sequence). Trimming stripped 1 base from V and 3 bases from J, with 7 bases between. The CDR3 is CASSLGRDYEQYF. The CDR3 DNA sequence: TGTGCCAGCAGCTTAGGCAGGGACTACGAGCAGTACTTC. Based on the CDR3 plus reference TRBV11-1 and TRBJ2-7, the full variable domain is EAEVAQSPRYKITEKSQAVAFWCDPISGHATLYWYRQILGQGPELLVQFQDESVVDDSQLPKDRFSAERLKGVDSTLKIQPAELGDSAMYLCASSLGRDYEQYFGPGTRLTVT.

In its sample, this clone was seen a few times. V and J are TRBV2 and TRBJ1-1; 7 positions match TRBD1. CDR1 is SNHLY, CDR2 FYNNEI, per germline. The CDR3 has 13 amino acids. The V segment lost 5 bases and the J segment 5 bases; nucleotides outside the gene matches: 5. This CDR3 is CASSLQGVTEAFF. The CDR3, as DNA: TGTGCCAGCAGTCTTCAGGGGGTGACTGAAGCTTTCTTT.

This clone turned up a few times. This chain connects TRBV10-3 to TRBJ1-2; D not resolved. This CDR3 spans 14 amino acids. Germline lookup yields CDR1 ENHRY and CDR2 SYGVKD. Trimming pared 0 bases from V and 2 bases from J, leaving 7 bases between. This CDR3 reads CAISESGINYGYTF. In DNA, the CDR3 is TGTGCCATCAGTGAGTCTGGGATAAACTATGGCTACACCTTC.

On this clone itself: Its ends do not fully match the called genes, so a read error is possible. The chain is built from TRBV5-6 and TRBJ1-2; D perhaps matches TRBD1 (6 bases). The CDR3 is 13 amino acids. Germline V gives CDR1 SGHDT, CDR2 YYEEEE. CDR3: CASSLEVGQHHHF. The CDR3 nucleotides are TGTGCCAGCAGCTTGGAAGTCGGACAGCACCACCACTTC.